This T cell receptor (beta chain) was sequenced in a study of blood T cell repertoires in COVID-19. Overall study: Samples taken during acute and convalescent COVID-19 were collected in the United States, Italy and Spain. PBMCs, B-cell-depleted T cells, or T cells were the source of the cDNA or gDNA that made up the material.

In the study's own analysis: Amplifying reference gene primers gave estimates of nucleated cell counts. The assay was immunoSEQ multiplex PCR, and TCRdb's table has in-frame clones only and misses some. D and trimming come from the DNA, and the V and J calls and clone size come from that table. The sample includes tens of thousands of clones, roughly 90% of them seen just once. The CDR3 totals 16 residues. Germline loops: CDR1 SGHTA, CDR2 FQGNSA. The J segment lost 5 bases and the V segment lost 1 base, leaving 10 bases of the junction unmatched. V and J are TRBV7-2 and TRBJ2-7; TRBD1 aligns across 8 bases. The receptor was derived from a human donor in a cohort sampled during active COVID-19. The source material was peripheral blood. The CDR3 loop is CASSLDAGGIRNEQYF. CDR3 coding DNA: TGTGCCAGCAGCTTAGACGCAGGGGGCATAAGGAACGAGCAGTACTTC.